These 32 T cell receptor beta chains originate from one sample sequenced in a study of cytomegalovirus exposure and HLA in healthy donors. Method: immunoSEQ multiplex PCR; TCRdb's copy keeps in-frame clones and lacks some. Among about 340,000 clones, 70% to 90% were seen once, and the ten largest hold roughly 0.8%. Sequenced material: PBMCs. These receptor sequences come from a woman aged 18-30 years in good health and CMV-seronegative.

The CDR3 DNA is TGTGCCAGCAGCTTAGGCCACCAACTACCGGAAAAACTGTTTTTT. The encoded protein is CASSLGHQLPEKLFF. The rearrangement joins TRBV7-2 to TRBJ1-4; D is uncertain. CDR1 and CDR2 (germline): SGHTA, FQGNSA. Between the trimmed V and J ends, which lost 1 base and 8 bases, there was a span of 14 bases. CDR3 length: 15 residues.

This clone was counted a single time. V usage is TRBV4-1 and J usage is TRBJ1-5; 7 bases agree with TRBD1. Unmatched junction bases numbered 3, after V lost 0 bases and J lost 1 base. The CDR3 loop spans 16 amino acids. Looked up from germline, CDR1 is MGHRA and CDR2 is YSYEKL. For the CDR3, the DNA is TGCGCCAGCAGCCAAGATTGGGGACAGAGCAATCAGCCCCAGCATTTT. It translates to CASSQDWGQSNQPQHF.

This sequence joins TRBV2 and TRBJ1-2; 7 nucleotides line up with TRBD1. Germline V lookup: CDR1 SNHLY, CDR2 FYNNEI. This CDR3 has 14 residues. With V trimmed by 7 bases and J by 3 bases, 8 bases remained unmatched. This CDR3 is CASTRDRVDYGYTF. For the CDR3, the DNA is TGTGCCAGCACCCGCGACAGGGTAGACTATGGCTACACCTTC. Filled out from reference TRBV2 and TRBJ1-2, the complete variable domain reads EPEVTQTPSHQVTQMGQEVILRCVPISNHLYFYWYRQILGQKVEFLVSFYNNEISEKSEIFDDQFSVERPDGSNFTLKIRSTKLEDSAMYFCASTRDRVDYGYTFGSGTRLTVV.

This sequence joins TRBV6-4 and TRBJ1-1; D is undetermined. Germline V gene data show CDR1 as MRHNA and CDR2 as SNTAGT. V shed 6 bases and J shed 10 bases, with 21 bases lying between them. The CDR3 totals 14 residues. CDR3 in amino acids: CASSSEGSSATAFF. The CDR3 DNA sequence: TGTGCCAGCAGCTCCGAGGGCTCATCGGCGACAGCTTTCTTT.

The J gene is TRBJ2-1, the V gene TRBV6-5, with D unresolved. The germline CDR1 and CDR2 sequences are MNHEY and SVGAGI. The CDR3 totals 12 residues. Trimming stripped 4 bases from V and 7 bases from J, with 8 bases between. CDR3: CASSLSRNEQFF. The CDR3 DNA reads as TGTGCCAGCAGTTTATCCAGAAATGAGCAGTTCTTC.

On this clone itself: Other DNA sequences in this sample translate to the same CDR3. The chain combines TRBV6-5 with TRBJ2-7, with 9 positions matching TRBD2. The V and J ends lost 1 base and 0 bases, in that order; junction bases with no gene match: 1. This CDR3 is 15 amino acids long. Germline V gives CDR1 MNHEY, CDR2 SVGAGI. Written as DNA, the CDR3 is TGTGCCAGCAGTTACTATAGCGGGAGCTCCTACGAGCAGTACTTC. Amino acids: CASSYYSGSSYEQYF.

The J gene is TRBJ1-2, the V gene TRBV29-1, with 9 positions matching TRBD1. V was pared by 4 bases and J by 2 bases, with 2 bases of the junction left unmatched. Germline lookup yields CDR1 SQVTM and CDR2 ANQGSEA. The CDR3 has 13 amino acids. The CDR3 sequence: CSVAGQGNYGYTF. CDR3 coding DNA: TGCAGCGTTGCGGGACAGGGAAACTATGGCTACACCTTC.

The V gene is TRBV9, the J gene TRBJ2-4; a weak D match, TRBD1 (5 bases). The V end was cut by 0 bases, the J end by 1 base, with 8 bases between. This CDR3 is built from 15 residues. Germline values: CDR1 SGDLS, CDR2 YYNGEE. The CDR3 nucleotides are TGTGCCAGCAGCGTAGAGGGGTTGGCCAAAAACATTCAGTACTTC. Amino acids: CASSVEGLAKNIQYF. The whole variable domain, remainder taken from reference TRBV9 and TRBJ2-4, is DSGVTQTPKHLITATGQRVTLRCSPRSGDLSVYWYQQSLDQGLQFLIQYYNGEERAKGNILERFSAQQFPDLHSELNLSSLELGDSALYFCASSVEGLAKNIQYFGAGTRLSVL.

The chain uses TRBV7-3 and TRBJ2-3, with 7 nucleotides matching TRBD1. There are 19 residues in the CDR3. The V and J ends lost 1 base and 2 bases, in that order; junction bases with no gene match: 15. Per germline, CDR1 SGHTA and CDR2 FQGTGA. The CDR3 DNA sequence: TGTGCCAGCAGCTTAATTCCAATCCGGCTAGGGGGCCCCACAGATACGCAGTATTTT. Translating gives CASSLIPIRLGGPTDTQYF.

V and J are TRBV6-5 and TRBJ2-5; TRBD2 matches 7 bases. CDR3 length equals 13 residues. Germline loops: CDR1 MNHEY, CDR2 SVGAGI. With V trimmed by 4 bases and J by 4 bases, 3 bases remained unmatched. The CDR3 protein is CASSLAGVETQYF. As DNA, the CDR3 is TGTGCCAGCAGTTTGGCGGGAGTAGAGACCCAGTACTTC.

CDR3 nucleotide sequence: TGCAGCGTTGGACAGGGGACCATGAACACTGAAGCTTTCTTT. It encodes CSVGQGTMNTEAFF. This chain uses TRBV29-1 with TRBJ1-1; 8 bases are shared with TRBD1. The CDR3 is 14 amino acids. Trimming cost V 4 bases and J 0 bases; bases outside gene matches: 4. Germline V lookup: CDR1 SQVTM, CDR2 ANQGSEA. The full variable domain, with the rest looked up from reference TRBV29-1 and TRBJ1-1, is SAVISQKPSRDICQRGTSLTIQCQVDSQVTMMFWYRQQPGQSLTLIATANQGSEATYESGFVIDKFPISRPNLTFSTLTVSNMSPEDSSIYLCSVGQGTMNTEAFFGQGTRLTVV.

V gene TRBV5-1 combines with J gene TRBJ2-1; perhaps TRBD1 as D (5 bases). Trimming pared 2 bases from V and 7 bases from J, leaving 13 bases between. Germline values: CDR1 SGHRS, CDR2 YFSETQ. The CDR3 loop spans 14 amino acids. The CDR3 region has the DNA TGCGCCAGCAGCTTCAGGGCAACTACAAATGAGCAGTTCTTC. Protein product: CASSFRATTNEQFF.

The V and J genes are TRBV5-1 and TRBJ1-1; TRBD1 might be the D (5 bases). V was pared by 4 bases and J by 1 base, with 8 bases between. The germline V gene encodes CDR1 SGHRS and CDR2 YFSETQ. This CDR3 region has 13 residues. The CDR3 DNA reads as TGCGCCAGCAGCCAGGGTACGAACACTGAAGCTTTCTTT. Amino acid sequence: CASSQGTNTEAFF.

The V gene is TRBV7-6, the J gene TRBJ2-5; 8 positions match TRBD2. The CDR3 totals 15 residues. V shed 5 bases, J shed 5 bases, and the junction held 10 bases outside the gene matches. The germline gives CDR1 SGHVS, CDR2 FNYEAQ. CDR3 in DNA: TGTGCCAGCAGCCTAAAAAGGACTAGCCTTGAGACCCAGTACTTC. Translation gives CASSLKRTSLETQYF.

This clone was counted ten times or more. The rearrangement uses TRBV6-6 and TRBJ1-3; 7 bases map to TRBD1. This CDR3 comprises 15 residues. V lost 6 bases to trimming and J lost 6 bases; unmatched junction nucleotides: 11. CDR1 and CDR2 (germline): MNHNY, SVGAGI (reference sequence). The CDR3 nucleotides are TGTGCCAGCAGCTCCACAGGGGCGCCCGCAAACACCATATATTTT. This gives the protein CASSSTGAPANTIYF.

This chain links TRBV19 with TRBJ2-3; the D is unclear. This CDR3 comprises 13 residues. Germline loops: CDR1 LNHDA, CDR2 SQIVND (reference sequence). The germline V and J ends were trimmed by 4 bases and 2 bases, with 7 bases remaining between them. Here the CDR3 reads CASSNTFTDTQYF. DNA for the CDR3: TGTGCCAGTAGTAACACCTTCACAGATACGCAGTATTTT.

CDR3 protein: CASRKTASSYEQYF. For the CDR3, the DNA is TGTGCCAGCAGGAAGACAGCGAGCTCCTACGAGCAGTACTTC. The J gene is TRBJ2-7, the V gene TRBV6-5; D is perhaps TRBD1 (5 bases). V lost 6 bases, J lost 0 bases, and 12 bases lay in between. Germline assignment: CDR1 MNHEY and CDR2 SVGAGI. The CDR3 has 14 residues.

The chain joins TRBV9 to TRBJ2-7, with no clear D. Per germline, CDR1 SGDLS and CDR2 YYNGEE. V shed 0 bases and J shed 0 bases, with 13 bases lying between them. The CDR3 is 16 amino acids. The CDR3 here is CASSVASGSPSYEQYF. DNA of the CDR3: TGTGCCAGCAGCGTAGCATCCGGGTCCCCCTCCTACGAGCAGTACTTC.

The rearrangement links TRBV7-6 to TRBJ2-1, with 12 bases that match TRBD2. There are 14 residues in the CDR3. V shed 6 bases and J 9 bases; nucleotides not matched to a gene: 6. Per the germline V gene, CDR1 is SGHVS and CDR2 is FNYEAQ. CDR3 residues: CASRPGTSGLEQFF. In nucleotides, the CDR3 is TGTGCCAGCAGACCCGGGACTAGCGGGCTTGAGCAGTTCTTC.

The chain employs TRBV27 and TRBJ1-1; maybe TRBD1 (6 bases). Trimming pared 6 bases from V and 0 bases from J, leaving 17 bases between. This CDR3 region has 16 residues. The germline V gene encodes CDR1 MNHEY and CDR2 SMNVEV (reference sequence). CDR3 sequence: CASRPRGGTMNTEAFF. The CDR3 DNA follows: TGTGCCAGCAGACCTCGGGGGGGCACCATGAACACTGAAGCTTTCTTT.

The chain links TRBV5-1 to TRBJ2-3; perhaps TRBD1 as D (6 bases). CDR3 length: 17 residues. Germline CDR1 reads SGHRS; CDR2 reads YFSETQ. V gave up 4 bases and J gave up 0 bases, with 18 bases separating them. The CDR3 DNA reads as TGCGCCAGCAGCACCGACGGACAGCCTACTAGCACAGATACGCAGTATTTT. Translated: CASSTDGQPTSTDTQYF.

This chain connects TRBV9 to TRBJ2-2; D is unresolved. This CDR3 region has 13 residues. Germline assignment: CDR1 SGDLS and CDR2 YYNGEE. The ends were cut back, 0 bases at V and 4 bases at J, with 4 bases in the middle. CDR3 amino acids: CASSVELTGELFF. Here the CDR3 DNA reads TGTGCCAGCAGCGTAGAACTCACCGGGGAGCTGTTTTTT.

V is TRBV2 and J is TRBJ1-4; 7 nucleotides line up with TRBD1. J gave up 8 bases and V 5 bases, and 17 bases lay outside the gene matches. Germline CDR1 is SNHLY and CDR2 is FYNNEI. The CDR3 extends over 17 amino acids. CDR3 sequence reads: CASSLYGGGKIWEKLFF. DNA of the CDR3: TGTGCCAGCAGTCTCTACGGAGGGGGCAAGATCTGGGAAAAACTGTTTTTT.

The chain carries TRBV25-1 and TRBJ2-2; D is ambiguous. From germline, CDR1 is MGHDK and CDR2 SYGVNS. This CDR3 spans 15 amino acids. V dropped 1 base and J dropped 0 bases, with 6 bases sitting between them. The CDR3 sequence is CASSEFQANTGELFF. The CDR3, as DNA: TGTGCCAGCAGTGAATTTCAGGCGAACACCGGGGAGCTGTTTTTT. Combining the CDR3 with reference TRBV25-1 and TRBJ2-2 gives the whole variable domain EADIYQTPRYLVIGTGKKITLECSQTMGHDKMYWYQQDPGMELHLIHYSYGVNSTEKGDLSSESTVSRIRTEHFPLTLESARPSHTSQYLCASSEFQANTGELFFGEGSRLTVL.

The V gene is TRBV5-1, the J gene TRBJ2-1, with D unclear. The CDR3 consists of 11 residues. Germline values: CDR1 SGHRS, CDR2 YFSETQ. Trimming pared 4 bases from V and 5 bases from J, leaving 4 bases between. The CDR3 nucleotides are TGCGCCAGCAGCCCGGACAATGAGCAGTTCTTC. This sequence encodes CASSPDNEQFF.

The CDR3 loop is CASSPRTGSSYNEQFF. CDR3 DNA: TGTGCCAGCTCACCACGAACAGGGAGCTCCTACAATGAGCAGTTCTTC. The gene calls are TRBV18 and TRBJ2-1, with D perhaps TRBD1 (6 bases). The V gene's germline CDR1 is KGHSH and CDR2 LQKENI. The CDR3 spans 16 residues. The germline V and J ends were trimmed by 1 base and 0 bases, with 10 bases remaining between them. The full variable domain, rest sourced from reference TRBV18 and TRBJ2-1, is NAGVMQNPRHLVRRRGQEARLRCSPMKGHSHVYWYRQLPEEGLKFMVYLQKENIIDESGMPKERFSAEFPKEGPSILRIQQVVRGDSAAYFCASSPRTGSSYNEQFFGPGTRLTVL.

Comment on this clone: Relative to the germline gene, one junction end is altered; a read error may explain this. J is TRBJ2-1 and V is TRBV10-3; TRBD2 aligns across 7 bases. The V gene's germline CDR1 is ENHRY and CDR2 SYGVKD. This CDR3 has 17 residues. DNA for the CDR3: TGTGCCATCAGTAAGTCAGAGCGGGACTCCTCCTACAATGAGCAGTTCTTC. Residues: CAISKSERDSSYNEQFF.

The J gene is TRBJ2-1, the V gene TRBV4-2; D not resolved. The CDR3 consists of 15 residues. Trimming left V 0 bases short and J 2 bases short, with 8 bases between. The germline CDR1 and CDR2 sequences are LGHNA and YNFKEQ. Here the CDR3 reads CASSQDNPTYNEQFF. The CDR3 DNA sequence: TGTGCCAGCAGCCAAGATAACCCTACCTACAATGAGCAGTTCTTC.

This chain links TRBV10-2 with TRBJ2-7, with TRBD2 matching over 9 bases. J lost 1 base, V lost 3 bases, and 1 base had no gene match. CDR3 size: 14 residues. Germline V CDR1 and CDR2: WSHSY, SAAADI. The CDR3 nucleotides read TGCGCCAGCAGTGAACTAGCGGGTTCCTACGAGCAGTACTTC. Translation: CASSELAGSYEQYF.

V is TRBV5-6 and J is TRBJ2-1; D not resolved. Germline CDR1 SGHDT, CDR2 YYEEEE. CDR3 size: 12 residues. V was pared by 1 base and J by 7 bases, with 6 bases between. The CDR3 here is CASSLLMNEQFF. DNA of the CDR3: TGTGCCAGCAGCTTGCTTATGAATGAGCAGTTCTTC.

V and J are TRBV27 and TRBJ1-5; no definite D call. V dropped 2 bases and J dropped 0 bases, with 5 bases sitting between them. Per germline, CDR1 MNHEY and CDR2 SMNVEV (reference sequence). The CDR3 contains 14 residues. CDR3 protein: CASSLASSNQPQHF. The CDR3 DNA reads TGTGCCAGCAGTTTAGCGAGTAGCAATCAGCCCCAGCATTTT.

The chain couples TRBV5-1 to TRBJ2-2, with 7 bases matching TRBD1. Trimming took 4 bases from V and 6 from J; bases not matched to a gene: 6. Germline loops: CDR1 SGHRS, CDR2 YFSETQ. The CDR3 length is 14 residues. CDR3 DNA sequence: TGCGCCAGCAGCCCCGGGACAGCCGCCGGGGAGCTGTTTTTT. Translated, it gives CASSPGTAAGELFF.